The 15 T cell receptor beta chains below come from one sample, sequenced in a study of tumor-infiltrating lymphocytes in localized non-small cell lung cancer (dated by TCRdb to the early 2020s). The method was the immunoSEQ multiplex PCR assay. What TCRdb holds here is the immuneACCESS table cut down to in-frame rearrangements. Part of the clones is not present; checked against another copy, under half of the missing clones reflect an unresolved V gene, and the others are unexplained. A total of tens of thousands of clones appear in this sample, around 70% of them only once. Of the sample, under 15% is held by the ten largest clones. Sequenced material: lung tumor tissue. The receptors come from a human donor with non-small cell lung cancer.

By its share, this clone is medium-sized. The chain couples TRBV5-5 to TRBJ1-5; 9 bases are shared with TRBD1. In germline, CDR1 is SGHKS, CDR2 YYEKEE (reference sequence). V lost 6 bases, J lost 1 base, and 8 bases stayed unmatched. The CDR3 has 16 amino acids. The CDR3 sequence is CASTRDRANSNQPQHF. In DNA, the CDR3 is TGTGCCAGCACCCGGGACAGGGCGAACAGCAATCAGCCCCAGCATTTT.

This sequence joins TRBV19 and TRBJ2-2; a weak D match, TRBD1 (5 bases). Germline V gene lookup returns CDR1 LNHDA and CDR2 SQIVND (reference sequence). The V end lost 6 bases, the J end lost 4 bases, and 15 bases lay between the germline ends. The CDR3 covers 15 residues. CDR3 residues: CASSPLRVTTGELFF. The DNA of the CDR3 is TGTGCCAGTAGCCCACTCAGGGTCACCACCGGGGAGCTGTTTTTT.

CDR3 region: CASSRGLAGGGEQFF. CDR3 in DNA: TGCGCCAGCAGCCGGGGACTAGCGGGAGGGGGTGAGCAGTTCTTC. The chain couples TRBV4-1 to TRBJ2-1, with 16 bases that match TRBD2. Trimming cost V 4 bases and J 9 bases; bases outside gene matches: 3. The CDR3 extends over 15 amino acids. The germline V gene has CDR1 MGHRA and CDR2 YSYEKL.

This chain connects TRBV16 to TRBJ1-5; tentatively, D is TRBD1 (6 bases). This CDR3 spans 15 amino acids. Trimming shortened V by 0 bases and J by 4 bases, and 10 bases separated the two germline ends. Germline assignment: CDR1 KGHSY and CDR2 FQNENV. The DNA for the CDR3 is TGTGCCAGCAGCCAATCAACAGGGTCTAATCAGCCCCAGCATTTT. Amino acids: CASSQSTGSNQPQHF. The complete variable domain, with remaining parts taken from reference TRBV16 and TRBJ1-5, reads GEEVAQTPKHLVRGEGQKAKLYCAPIKGHSYVFWYQQVLKNEFKFLISFQNENVFDETGMPKERFSAKCLPNSPCSLEIQATKLEDSAVYFCASSQSTGSNQPQHFGDGTRLSIL.

The chain is built from TRBV13 and TRBJ2-3; the match to TRBD2 covers 14 bases. The CDR3 sequence is 16 residues long. The ends lost 5 bases at V and 5 bases at J; junction bases unmatched: 6. Germline values: CDR1 PRHDT, CDR2 FYEKMQ (reference sequence). CDR3 residues: CASSHRLAGGQDTQYF. In DNA form, the CDR3 reads TGTGCCAGCAGCCACAGACTAGCGGGAGGGCAAGATACGCAGTATTTT.

This clone was observed a few times. The chain is built from TRBV10-3 and TRBJ2-7; D gene uncertain. This CDR3 has 14 residues. Germline CDR1 ENHRY, CDR2 SYGVKD. Trimming shortened V by 3 bases and J by 6 bases, and 15 bases separated the two germline ends. CDR3 in DNA: TGTGCCATCAGTGAAAACCCAGGCGTCTCCGAGCAGTACTTC. It codes for CAISENPGVSEQYF.

The chain has TRBV27 and TRBJ2-5; D gene ambiguous. V lost 0 bases to trimming and J lost 5 bases, with 7 bases between them. The CDR3 has 13 amino acids. Germline lookup yields CDR1 MNHEY and CDR2 SMNVEV (reference sequence). Here the CDR3 reads CASSLSVVETQYF. In DNA form, the CDR3 reads TGTGCCAGCAGTTTATCGGTAGTCGAGACCCAGTACTTC.

This rearrangement joins TRBV5-4 to TRBJ1-1; 9 bases align to TRBD1. Trimming cost V 6 bases and J 5 bases; bases outside gene matches: 2. This CDR3 has 12 residues. Germline values: CDR1 SGHNT, CDR2 YYREEE (reference sequence). The CDR3: CASTGTGTEAFF. DNA of the CDR3: TGTGCCAGCACCGGGACAGGGACTGAAGCTTTCTTT. The complete variable domain, with remaining parts taken from reference TRBV5-4 and TRBJ1-1, reads ETGVTQSPTHLIKTRGQQVTLRCSSQSGHNTVSWYQQALGQGPQFIFQYYREEENGRGNFPPRFSGLQFPNYSSELNVNALELDDSALYLCASTGTGTEAFFGQGTRLTVV.

The chain joins TRBV11-2 to TRBJ1-1; D call uncertain. This CDR3 comprises 14 residues. V lost 2 bases and J lost 1, with 8 bases in between. Germline values: CDR1 SGHAT, CDR2 FQNNGV. CDR3 in DNA: TGTGCCAGCAGCTTACCCAGACAGAACACTGAAGCTTTCTTT. It translates to CASSLPRQNTEAFF.

By sample share, this clone is medium-sized. The chain carries TRBV28 and TRBJ2-2; TRBD2 aligns across 7 bases. The CDR3 has 16 amino acids. Per germline, CDR1 MDHEN and CDR2 SYDVKM. The V gene end was trimmed by 2 bases and the J gene end by 5 bases; junction bases not matched to a gene: 8. In DNA, the CDR3 is TGTGCCAGCAGTTTACATCGGACTAGACGGACCGGGGAGCTGTTTTTT. Amino acid sequence: CASSLHRTRRTGELFF.

This clone was picked up a small number of times. This chain links TRBV7-2 with TRBJ1-5; D perhaps matches TRBD1 (6 bases). Germline V gives CDR1 SGHTA, CDR2 FQGNSA. The V gene lost 5 bases and the J gene lost 2 bases, with 16 bases spanning the gap. This CDR3 spans 16 amino acids. Here the CDR3 reads CASSPWQGLGNQPQHF. In nucleotides, the CDR3 is TGTGCCAGCAGCCCATGGCAGGGGTTAGGCAATCAGCCCCAGCATTTT.

The genes are TRBV14 and TRBJ1-1, with 7 positions matching TRBD1. CDR3 length: 12 residues. The V gene end was trimmed by 4 bases and the J gene end by 8 bases; junction bases not matched to a gene: 4. Germline V gives CDR1 SGHDN, CDR2 FVKESK. CDR3 DNA sequence: TGTGCCAGCAGCCGACAGGGCGGAGAAGCTTTCTTT. Residues: CASSRQGGEAFF.

This chain joins TRBV18 and TRBJ2-3; no firm D call. Germline-derived CDR1 and CDR2 are KGHSH and LQKENI. This CDR3 region has 14 residues. Deletions cut 6 bases from V and 1 base from J, with 11 bases between. The CDR3 DNA sequence: TGTGCCAGCTCGCCCACTATTGGCACAGATACGCAGTATTTT. Translating gives CASSPTIGTDTQYF.

This clone was seen a single time. This chain joins TRBV6-4 and TRBJ2-2; 10 positions match TRBD2. This CDR3 is 16 amino acids long. Germline CDR1 MRHNA, CDR2 SNTAGT. J was trimmed by 8 bases and V by 3 bases; bases with no gene match: 9. CDR3 region: CASSENGLAVRGELFF. The CDR3, as DNA: TGTGCCAGCAGTGAAAACGGACTAGCGGTTCGGGGGGAGCTGTTTTTT.

This chain joins TRBV11-2 and TRBJ2-1; D is undetermined. The CDR3 has 11 amino acids. Deletions cut 4 bases from V and 5 bases from J, with 3 bases between. Per germline, CDR1 SGHAT and CDR2 FQNNGV. This CDR3 reads CASSSNNEQFF. CDR3 in DNA: TGTGCCAGCAGCTCGAACAATGAGCAGTTCTTC.